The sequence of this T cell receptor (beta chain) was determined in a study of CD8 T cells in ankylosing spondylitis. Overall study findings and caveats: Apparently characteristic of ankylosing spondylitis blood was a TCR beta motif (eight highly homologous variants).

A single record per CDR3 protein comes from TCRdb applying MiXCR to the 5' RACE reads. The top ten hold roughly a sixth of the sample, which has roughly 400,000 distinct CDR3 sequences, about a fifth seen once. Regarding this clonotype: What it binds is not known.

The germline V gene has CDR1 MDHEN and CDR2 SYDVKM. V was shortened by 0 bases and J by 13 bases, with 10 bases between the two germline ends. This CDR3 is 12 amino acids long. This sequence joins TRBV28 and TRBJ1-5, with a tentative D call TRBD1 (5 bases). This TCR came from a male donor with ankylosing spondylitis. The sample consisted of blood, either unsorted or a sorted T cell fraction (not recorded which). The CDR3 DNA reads TGTGCCAGCAGTTTATGGCGGCAGGGACAGCATTTT. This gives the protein CASSLWRQGQHF.